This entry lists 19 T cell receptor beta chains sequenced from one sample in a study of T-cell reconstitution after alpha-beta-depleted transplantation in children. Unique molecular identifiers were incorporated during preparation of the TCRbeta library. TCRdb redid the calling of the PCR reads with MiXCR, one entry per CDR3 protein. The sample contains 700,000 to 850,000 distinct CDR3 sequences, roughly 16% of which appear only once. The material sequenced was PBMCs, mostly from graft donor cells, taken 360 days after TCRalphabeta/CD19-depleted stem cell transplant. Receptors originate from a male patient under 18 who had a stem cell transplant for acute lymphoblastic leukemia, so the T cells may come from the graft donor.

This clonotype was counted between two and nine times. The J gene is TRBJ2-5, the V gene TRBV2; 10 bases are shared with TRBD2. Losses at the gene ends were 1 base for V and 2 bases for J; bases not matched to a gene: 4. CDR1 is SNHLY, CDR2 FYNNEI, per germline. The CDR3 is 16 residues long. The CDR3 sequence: CASSEGLAGIQETQYF. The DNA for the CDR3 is TGTGCCAGCAGTGAAGGACTAGCGGGCATTCAAGAGACCCAGTACTTC.

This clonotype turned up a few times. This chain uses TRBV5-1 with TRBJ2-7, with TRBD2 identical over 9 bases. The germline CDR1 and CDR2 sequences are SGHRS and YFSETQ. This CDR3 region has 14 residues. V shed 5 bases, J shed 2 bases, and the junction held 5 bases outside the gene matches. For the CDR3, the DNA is TGCGCCAGCAGGAAAACTAGCGGGCCCTACGAGCAGTACTTC. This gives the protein CASRKTSGPYEQYF.

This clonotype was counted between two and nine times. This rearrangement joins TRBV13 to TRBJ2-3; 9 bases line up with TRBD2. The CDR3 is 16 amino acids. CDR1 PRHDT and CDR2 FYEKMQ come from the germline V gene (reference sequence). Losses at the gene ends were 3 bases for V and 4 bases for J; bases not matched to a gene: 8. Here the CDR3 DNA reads TGTGCCAGCAGCTTTGGCCGTCGCGGGAGGGCAGATACGCAGTATTTT. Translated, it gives CASSFGRRGRADTQYF.

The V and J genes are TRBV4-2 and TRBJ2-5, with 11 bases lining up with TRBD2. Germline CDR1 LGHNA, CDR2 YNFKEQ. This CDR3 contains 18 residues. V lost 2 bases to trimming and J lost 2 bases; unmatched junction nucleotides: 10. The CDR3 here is CASSQSWTSGYMQETQYF. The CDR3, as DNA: TGTGCCAGCAGCCAAAGTTGGACTAGCGGGTACATGCAAGAGACCCAGTACTTC.

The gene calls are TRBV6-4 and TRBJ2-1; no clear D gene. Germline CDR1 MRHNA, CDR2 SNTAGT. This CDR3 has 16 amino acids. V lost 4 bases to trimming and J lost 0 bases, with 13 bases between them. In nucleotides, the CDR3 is TGTGCCAGCAGTGCAGACGGAGCGAACTCCTACAATGAGCAGTTCTTC. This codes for CASSADGANSYNEQFF.

In DNA, the CDR3 is TGCGCCAGCAGCTCCTGGGCCGGGCTCTCTGGAAACACCATATATTTT. Its translation: CASSSWAGLSGNTIYF. V and J are TRBV5-1 and TRBJ1-3, with no clear D. The length of the CDR3 is 16 residues. CDR1 and CDR2 (germline): SGHRS, YFSETQ. Trimming removed 3 bases from V and 0 bases from J, with 13 bases in between.

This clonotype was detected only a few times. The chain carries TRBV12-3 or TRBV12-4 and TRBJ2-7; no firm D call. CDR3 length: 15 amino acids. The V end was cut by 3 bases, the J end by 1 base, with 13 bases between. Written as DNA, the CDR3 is TGTGCCAGCAGTTTCGTTGGCTTGACATCCTACGAGCAGTACTTC. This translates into CASSFVGLTSYEQYF.

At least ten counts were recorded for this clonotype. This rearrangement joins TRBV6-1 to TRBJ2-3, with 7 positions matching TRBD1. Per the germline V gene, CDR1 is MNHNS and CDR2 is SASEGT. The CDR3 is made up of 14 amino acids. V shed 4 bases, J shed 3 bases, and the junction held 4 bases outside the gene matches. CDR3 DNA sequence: TGTGCCAGCAGTGTGAGGGGGCGAACAGATACGCAGTATTTT. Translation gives CASSVRGRTDTQYF.

CDR3 nucleotides: TGTGCCAGCAGCTTAAGCTTAGCCCCTCACGAGCAGTACTTC. Translation: CASSLSLAPHEQYF. The chain couples TRBV7-9 to TRBJ2-7; D not resolved. Trimming shortened V by 2 bases and J by 5 bases, and 13 bases separated the two germline ends. This CDR3 has 14 residues. The V gene's germline CDR1 is SEHNR and CDR2 FQNEAQ (reference sequence).

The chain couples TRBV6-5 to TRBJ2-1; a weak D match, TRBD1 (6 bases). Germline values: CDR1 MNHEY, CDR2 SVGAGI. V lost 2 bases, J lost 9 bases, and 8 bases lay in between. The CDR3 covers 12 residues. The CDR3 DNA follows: TGTGCCAGCAGTTACGGGGGCATTGAGCAGTTCTTC. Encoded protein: CASSYGGIEQFF.

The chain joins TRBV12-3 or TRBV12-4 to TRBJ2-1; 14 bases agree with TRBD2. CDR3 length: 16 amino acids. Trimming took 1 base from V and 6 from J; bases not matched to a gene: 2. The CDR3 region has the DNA TGTGCCAGCAGTTTAGGGACTAGCGGGAGGCCCAATGAGCAGTTCTTC. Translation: CASSLGTSGRPNEQFF.

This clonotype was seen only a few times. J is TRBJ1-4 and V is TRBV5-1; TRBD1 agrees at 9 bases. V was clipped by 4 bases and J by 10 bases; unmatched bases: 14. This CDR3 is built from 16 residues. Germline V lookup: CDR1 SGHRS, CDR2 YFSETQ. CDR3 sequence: CASSRPGTGNPAKLFF. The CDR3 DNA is TGCGCCAGCAGCCGACCCGGGACAGGGAATCCCGCAAAACTGTTTTTT.

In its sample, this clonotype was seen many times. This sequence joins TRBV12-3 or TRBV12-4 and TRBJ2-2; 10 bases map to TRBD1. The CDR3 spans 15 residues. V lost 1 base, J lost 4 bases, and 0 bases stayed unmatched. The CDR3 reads CASSLGTGGTGELFF. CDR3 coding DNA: TGTGCCAGCAGTTTAGGGACAGGGGGCACCGGGGAGCTGTTTTTT.

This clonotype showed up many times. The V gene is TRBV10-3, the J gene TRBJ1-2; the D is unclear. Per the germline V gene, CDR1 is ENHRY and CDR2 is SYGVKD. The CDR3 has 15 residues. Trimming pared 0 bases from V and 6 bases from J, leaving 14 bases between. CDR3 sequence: CAISESWVRKDGYTF. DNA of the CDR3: TGTGCCATCAGTGAGTCCTGGGTAAGGAAGGATGGCTACACCTTC.

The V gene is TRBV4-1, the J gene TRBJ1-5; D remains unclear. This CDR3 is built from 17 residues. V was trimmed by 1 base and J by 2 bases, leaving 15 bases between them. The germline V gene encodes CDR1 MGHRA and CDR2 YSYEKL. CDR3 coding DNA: TGCGCCAGCAGCCAAGCCCCCGTTCAGGTGGGCAATCAGCCCCAGCATTTT. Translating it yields CASSQAPVQVGNQPQHF.

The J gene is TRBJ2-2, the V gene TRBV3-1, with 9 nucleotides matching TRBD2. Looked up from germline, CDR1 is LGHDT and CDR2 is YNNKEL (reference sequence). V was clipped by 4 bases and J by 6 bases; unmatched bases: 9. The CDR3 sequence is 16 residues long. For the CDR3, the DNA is TGTGCCAGCAGCCGTCTGGCGGGAGGGTACTCCGGGGAGCTGTTTTTT. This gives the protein CASSRLAGGYSGELFF.

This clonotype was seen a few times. The CDR3 sequence: CASSQADGYTEAFF. The CDR3 DNA sequence: TGTGCCAGCAGCCAAGCTGACGGATACACTGAAGCTTTCTTT. This chain uses TRBV4-2 with TRBJ1-1; D ambiguous. The CDR3 spans 14 residues. Trimming cost V 1 base and J 3 bases, with 9 bases left between them. In germline, CDR1 is LGHNA, CDR2 YNFKEQ.

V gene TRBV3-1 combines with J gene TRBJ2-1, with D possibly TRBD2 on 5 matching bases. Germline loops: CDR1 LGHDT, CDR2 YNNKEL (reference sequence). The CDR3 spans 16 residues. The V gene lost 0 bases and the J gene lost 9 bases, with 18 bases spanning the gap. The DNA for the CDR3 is TGTGCCAGCAGCCAAGATTTCGGTCTAGGTGCGGGTGAGCAGTTCTTC. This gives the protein CASSQDFGLGAGEQFF.

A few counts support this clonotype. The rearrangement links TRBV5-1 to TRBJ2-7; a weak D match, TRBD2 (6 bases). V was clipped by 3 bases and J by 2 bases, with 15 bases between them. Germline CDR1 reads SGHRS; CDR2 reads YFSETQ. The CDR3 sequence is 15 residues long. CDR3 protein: CASSYGPDYPYEQYF. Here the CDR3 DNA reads TGCGCCAGCAGCTACGGTCCGGACTACCCCTACGAGCAGTACTTC.